The clone carrying this T cell receptor (beta chain) came up a few times. Germline values: CDR1 ENHRY, CDR2 SYGVKD. CDR3 size: 14 residues. Trimming left V 6 bases short and J 5 bases short, with 16 bases between. In the study's own analysis: Amplifying reference gene primers gave estimates of nucleated cell counts. Profiling relied on immunoSEQ multiplex PCR, and the TCRdb table lists in-frame clones only, not all of them. V, J and clone size are taken as reported in that table, and D and trimming were inferred from the DNA itself. The table includes about 170,000 clones, 84% detected once. The data were taken from a study of blood T cell repertoires in COVID-19. Patients in Seattle were enrolled during active infection, then followed longitudinally.

The sequenced sample consisted of peripheral blood. This chain links TRBV10-3 with TRBJ2-5; a possible D gene is TRBD1 (5 bases). The TCR was taken from a woman aged 80 or over with COVID-19, enrolled during active disease. The CDR3 is CAIRSAGSGETQYF. In DNA form, the CDR3 reads TGTGCCATCAGATCGGCAGGGTCAGGGGAGACCCAGTACTTC.